Presented here are 17 T cell receptor beta chains from one specimen sequenced in a study of T cell changes during pregnancy in multiple sclerosis. Method: immunoSEQ multiplex PCR; TCRdb's copy keeps in-frame clones and lacks some. The data contain approximately 100,000 clones, roughly nine tenths of them singletons. The sample in question was peripheral blood, obtained after pregnancy. These receptors originate from a female donor with multiple sclerosis, enrolled in a pregnancy study.

The chain uses TRBV19 and TRBJ2-1; TRBD1 matches 9 bases. The CDR3 has 15 amino acids. The germline CDR1 and CDR2 sequences are LNHDA and SQIVND (reference sequence). J gave up 4 bases and V 4 bases, and 5 bases lay outside the gene matches. CDR3 loop: CASSNDRGLYNEQFF. The CDR3 nucleotides read TGTGCCAGTAGTAATGACAGGGGGTTATACAATGAGCAGTTCTTC. The complete variable domain, with remaining parts taken from reference TRBV19 and TRBJ2-1, reads DGGITQSPKYLFRKEGQNVTLSCEQNLNHDAMYWYRQDPGQGLRLIYYSQIVNDFQKGDIAEGYSVSREKKESFPLTVTSAQKNPTAFYLCASSNDRGLYNEQFFGPGTRLTVL.

The chain employs TRBV5-1 and TRBJ2-2; no clear D gene. Germline V lookup: CDR1 SGHRS, CDR2 YFSETQ. The ends were cut back, 6 bases at V and 1 base at J, with 10 bases in the middle. The CDR3 loop spans 14 amino acids. For the CDR3, the DNA is TGCGCCAGCAACTCCAACAGGAACACCGGGGAGCTGTTTTTT. This codes for CASNSNRNTGELFF.

The chain uses TRBV9 and TRBJ2-4, with a weak D call TRBD2 (6 bases). Germline-derived CDR1 and CDR2 are SGDLS and YYNGEE. Trimming pared 0 bases from V and 0 bases from J, leaving 13 bases between. The CDR3 spans 17 residues. The CDR3, as DNA: TGTGCCAGCAGCGTAGGGGGAGGTAGTGGAGCCAAAAACATTCAGTACTTC. It specifies CASSVGGGSGAKNIQYF. Full variable domain (missing parts from reference TRBV9 and TRBJ2-4): DSGVTQTPKHLITATGQRVTLRCSPRSGDLSVYWYQQSLDQGLQFLIQYYNGEERAKGNILERFSAQQFPDLHSELNLSSLELGDSALYFCASSVGGGSGAKNIQYFGAGTRLSVL.

The gene calls are TRBV10-1 and TRBJ2-7; tentatively, D is TRBD1 (5 bases). The germline V gene has CDR1 WNHNN and CDR2 SYGVQD (reference sequence). Trimming removed 0 bases from V and 6 bases from J, with 12 bases in between. This CDR3 comprises 14 residues. CDR3 amino acids: CASSESGPYGEQYF. The CDR3 DNA follows: TGCGCCAGCAGTGAGTCGGGGCCTTACGGCGAGCAGTACTTC.

This sequence joins TRBV6-1 and TRBJ1-3; D call uncertain. V lost 9 bases and J lost 1, with 7 bases in between. The CDR3 covers 12 residues. In germline, CDR1 is MNHNS, CDR2 SASEGT. CDR3 protein: CARTLSGNTIYF. CDR3 sequence (DNA): TGTGCCAGGACTCTATCTGGAAACACCATATATTTT.

DNA of the CDR3: TGTGCCAGCAGCTTTCTACAGACCGTGAACTATGGCTACACCTTC. Protein product: CASSFLQTVNYGYTF. The rearrangement joins TRBV11-2 to TRBJ1-2; D is uncertain. The CDR3 runs to 15 residues. V lost 3 bases, J lost 2 bases, and 13 bases lay in between. Germline V gene sequence: CDR1 SGHAT, CDR2 FQNNGV.

V and J are TRBV28 and TRBJ2-7; tentatively, D is TRBD1 (6 bases). The CDR3 is 15 amino acids. Germline V gene lookup returns CDR1 MDHEN and CDR2 SYDVKM. V lost 5 bases and J 2 bases, leaving 16 bases between the germline ends. Here the CDR3 reads CASSEPGVRTYEQYF. The CDR3, as DNA: TGTGCCAGCAGTGAACCAGGGGTTAGAACCTACGAGCAGTACTTC.

The chain carries TRBV29-1 and TRBJ2-7; weak D call: TRBD1 (5 bases). CDR3 length: 14 residues. CDR1 is SQVTM, CDR2 ANQGSEA, per germline. V was clipped by 7 bases and J by 3 bases, with 19 bases between them. The CDR3: CSAARGRSVYEQYF. The CDR3 DNA reads TGCAGCGCCGCTAGGGGTAGGAGCGTCTACGAGCAGTACTTC.

The genes are TRBV7-9 and TRBJ1-5; 11 positions agree with TRBD1. Germline V lookup: CDR1 SEHNR, CDR2 FQNEAQ (reference sequence). There are 17 residues in the CDR3. V was clipped by 2 bases and J by 2 bases; unmatched bases: 5. The CDR3 region is CASSLHLGQGGNQPQHF. The CDR3, as DNA: TGTGCCAGCAGCTTACATTTGGGACAGGGGGGCAATCAGCCCCAGCATTTT. Drawing the rest from reference TRBV7-9 and TRBJ1-5, the complete variable domain is DTGVSQNPRHKITKRGQNVTFRCDPISEHNRLYWYRQTLGQGPEFLTYFQNEAQLEKSRLLSDRFSAERPKGSFSTLEIQRTEQGDSAMYLCASSLHLGQGGNQPQHFGDGTRLSIL.

V gene TRBV4-1 combines with J gene TRBJ2-4; D is perhaps TRBD1 (6 bases). From germline, CDR1 is MGHRA and CDR2 YSYEKL. CDR3 length: 16 amino acids. Trimming pared 1 base from V and 7 bases from J, leaving 17 bases between. The CDR3 loop is CASSQVPRGKANIQYF. CDR3 sequence (DNA): TGCGCCAGCAGCCAAGTCCCAAGGGGGAAGGCCAACATTCAGTACTTC.

DNA for the CDR3: TGTGCCAGCACCACCTTCCGGGACAAGAACACTGAAGCTTTCTTT. It translates to CASTTFRDKNTEAFF. The chain uses TRBV9 and TRBJ1-1, with D possibly being TRBD1 (6 bases). V shed 6 bases and J shed 1 base, with 16 bases lying between them. Per germline, CDR1 SGDLS and CDR2 YYNGEE. CDR3 length: 15 residues.

The J gene is TRBJ2-6, the V gene TRBV9, with 10 bases matching TRBD1. CDR1 and CDR2 (germline): SGDLS, YYNGEE. The CDR3 runs to 19 residues. V was pared by 5 bases and J by 4 bases, with 15 bases of the junction left unmatched. The CDR3 region has the DNA TGTGCCAGCAGTACACCCCGGACAGGGGGATTGTTAGGGGCCAACGTCCTGACTTTC. It is translated as CASSTPRTGGLLGANVLTF.

The chain couples TRBV19 to TRBJ2-1; maybe TRBD2 (6 bases). In germline, CDR1 is LNHDA, CDR2 SQIVND (reference sequence). V lost 5 bases and J lost 6, with 11 bases in between. CDR3 length equals 13 residues. The CDR3 nucleotides read TGTGCCAGTAGTTTCGGGGGAAGCAATGAGCAGTTCTTC. It specifies CASSFGGSNEQFF.

V usage is TRBV6-4 and J usage is TRBJ1-1; 10 bases are shared with TRBD1. The CDR3 has 19 residues. The junction had 17 bases not matched to a gene; V was cut back by 2 bases and J by 5 bases. Looked up from germline, CDR1 is MRHNA and CDR2 is SNTAGT. This chain's CDR3 is CASSDPVKPDRGIGTEAFF. The CDR3 DNA reads TGTGCCAGCAGTGACCCGGTAAAACCGGACAGGGGGATCGGGACTGAAGCTTTCTTT.

Here the CDR3 DNA reads TGTGCCAGCAGGGACAGCAACTATGGCTACACCTTC. Its translation: CASRDSNYGYTF. This chain links TRBV6-4 with TRBJ1-2, with D perhaps TRBD1 (6 bases). The V gene's germline CDR1 is MRHNA and CDR2 SNTAGT. CDR3 length equals 12 residues. V shed 6 bases and J shed 2 bases, with 7 bases lying between them.

This chain connects TRBV19 to TRBJ2-3; 14 positions agree with TRBD2. The CDR3 has 15 residues. V dropped 6 bases and J dropped 1; count of bases not matched to a gene: 0. Germline CDR1 and CDR2: LNHDA and SQIVND (reference sequence). The CDR3 spells CASRGLAGGTDTQYF. The CDR3 nucleotides read TGTGCCAGTAGGGGACTAGCGGGGGGCACAGATACGCAGTATTTT.

The rearrangement links TRBV4-1 to TRBJ2-1; D unclear. Looked up from germline, CDR1 is MGHRA and CDR2 is YSYEKL. This CDR3 is 18 amino acids long. The V and J ends lost 0 bases and 4 bases respectively, with 19 bases between them. The CDR3 sequence: CASSQDSINPLIYNEQFF. The CDR3 nucleotides are TGCGCCAGCAGCCAAGATTCCATTAATCCTCTAATTTACAATGAGCAGTTCTTC.